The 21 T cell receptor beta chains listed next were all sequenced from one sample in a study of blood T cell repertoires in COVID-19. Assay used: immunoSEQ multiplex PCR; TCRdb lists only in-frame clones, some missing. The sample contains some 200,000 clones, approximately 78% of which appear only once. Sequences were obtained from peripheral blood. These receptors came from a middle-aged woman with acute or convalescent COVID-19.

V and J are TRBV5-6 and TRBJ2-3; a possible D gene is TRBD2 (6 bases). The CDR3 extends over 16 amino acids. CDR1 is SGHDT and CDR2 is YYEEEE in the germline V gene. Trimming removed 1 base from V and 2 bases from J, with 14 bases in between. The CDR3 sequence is CASSLSGDPITDTQYF. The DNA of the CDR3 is TGTGCCAGCAGCTTGTCGGGGGATCCGATCACAGATACGCAGTATTTT.

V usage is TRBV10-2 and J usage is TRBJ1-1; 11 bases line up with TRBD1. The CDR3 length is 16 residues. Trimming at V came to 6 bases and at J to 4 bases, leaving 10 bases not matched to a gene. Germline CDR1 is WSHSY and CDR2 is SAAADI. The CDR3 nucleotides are TGCGCCAGCAGACCCCAGGTGGGACAGGGGGGCACTGAAGCTTTCTTT. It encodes CASRPQVGQGGTEAFF.

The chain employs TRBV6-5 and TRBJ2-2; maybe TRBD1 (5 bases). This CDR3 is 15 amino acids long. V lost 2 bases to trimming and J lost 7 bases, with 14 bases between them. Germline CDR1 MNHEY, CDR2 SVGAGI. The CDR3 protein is CASSYATGTGGELFF. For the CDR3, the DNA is TGTGCCAGCAGTTACGCCACAGGCACAGGCGGGGAGCTGTTTTTT.

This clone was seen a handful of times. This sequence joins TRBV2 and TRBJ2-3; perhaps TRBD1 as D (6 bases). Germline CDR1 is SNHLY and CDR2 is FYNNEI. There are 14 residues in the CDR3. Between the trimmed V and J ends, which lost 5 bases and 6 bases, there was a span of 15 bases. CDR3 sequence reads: CASSTGLRADTQYF. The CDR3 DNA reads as TGTGCCAGCAGTACAGGGTTGCGGGCGGATACGCAGTATTTT.

The CDR3 coding sequence is TGTGCCATCCGGGACAGGGGGTCAAATCAGCCCCAGCATTTT. This sequence encodes CAIRDRGSNQPQHF. This chain connects TRBV6-5 to TRBJ1-5; the match to TRBD1 covers 11 bases. Germline-derived CDR1 and CDR2 are MNHEY and SVGAGI. The CDR3 length is 14 residues. V lost 10 bases to trimming and J lost 4 bases; unmatched junction nucleotides: 6.

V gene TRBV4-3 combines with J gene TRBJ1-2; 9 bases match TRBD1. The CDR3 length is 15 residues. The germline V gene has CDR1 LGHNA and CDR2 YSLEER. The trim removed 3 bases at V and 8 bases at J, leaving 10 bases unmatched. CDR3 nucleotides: TGCGCCAGCAGCCACGGTACAGGGGGCGCGTCAGGCTACACCTTC. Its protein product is CASSHGTGGASGYTF.

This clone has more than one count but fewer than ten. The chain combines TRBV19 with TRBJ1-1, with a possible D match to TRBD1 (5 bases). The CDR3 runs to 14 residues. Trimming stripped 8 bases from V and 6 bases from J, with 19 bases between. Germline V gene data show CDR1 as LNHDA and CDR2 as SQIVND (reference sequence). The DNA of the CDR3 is TGTGCCAGTCTTACCGACGACGCAGGGCCTGAAGCTTTCTTT. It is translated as CASLTDDAGPEAFF.

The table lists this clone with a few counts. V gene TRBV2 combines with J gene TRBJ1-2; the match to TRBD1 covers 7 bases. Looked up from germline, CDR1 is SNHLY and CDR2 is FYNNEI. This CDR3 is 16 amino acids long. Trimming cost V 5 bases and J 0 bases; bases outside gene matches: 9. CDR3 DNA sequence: TGTGCCAGCAGTACCCGGGACAGCCTCTCTAACTATGGCTACACCTTC. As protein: CASSTRDSLSNYGYTF.

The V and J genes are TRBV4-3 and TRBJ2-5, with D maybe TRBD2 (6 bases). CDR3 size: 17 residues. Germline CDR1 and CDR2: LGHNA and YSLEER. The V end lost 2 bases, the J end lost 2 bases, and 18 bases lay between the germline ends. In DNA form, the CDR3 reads TGCGCCAGCAGCCAACGCATATGGGGGGAATCACAAGAGACCCAGTACTTC. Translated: CASSQRIWGESQETQYF.

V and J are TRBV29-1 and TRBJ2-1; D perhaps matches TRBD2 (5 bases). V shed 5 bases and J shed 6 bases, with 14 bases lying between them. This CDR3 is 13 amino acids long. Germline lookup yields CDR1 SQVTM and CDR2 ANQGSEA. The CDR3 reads CSVWPKRGNEQFF. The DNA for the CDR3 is TGCAGCGTTTGGCCTAAACGGGGCAATGAGCAGTTCTTC.

The CDR3 sequence: CASGSQGGMGGYNEQFF. DNA of the CDR3: TGTGCTAGTGGTTCTCAGGGCGGGATGGGAGGCTACAATGAGCAGTTCTTC. The chain carries TRBV12-5 and TRBJ2-1, with a possible D match to TRBD2 (6 bases). Looked up from germline, CDR1 is LGHNT and CDR2 is FRNRAP. The CDR3 length is 17 residues. V was trimmed by 4 bases and J by 3 bases, leaving 19 bases between them.

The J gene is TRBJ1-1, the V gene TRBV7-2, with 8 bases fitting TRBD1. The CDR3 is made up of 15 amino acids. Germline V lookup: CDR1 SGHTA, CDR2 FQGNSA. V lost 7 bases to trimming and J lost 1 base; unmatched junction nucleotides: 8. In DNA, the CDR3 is TGTGCCAGCACCTCCCGCAGGGGGCGGAACACTGAAGCTTTCTTT. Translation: CASTSRRGRNTEAFF.

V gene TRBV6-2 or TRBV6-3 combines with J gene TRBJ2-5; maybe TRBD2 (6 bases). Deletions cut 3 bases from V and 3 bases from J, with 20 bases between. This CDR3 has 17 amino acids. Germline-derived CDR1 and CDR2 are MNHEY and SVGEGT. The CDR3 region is CASSYSVTRGKKETQYF. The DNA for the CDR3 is TGTGCCAGCAGTTATTCAGTGACTAGAGGGAAAAAAGAGACCCAGTACTTC.

CDR3 region: CASSKVRGRFSYEQYF. Written as DNA, the CDR3 is TGTGCCAGCAGCAAAGTGAGGGGGCGCTTTTCCTACGAGCAGTACTTC. The chain couples TRBV21-1 to TRBJ2-7; the listed D gene, TRBD1, was not tested against the DNA. TRBV21-1 is a pseudogene. The CDR3 has 16 residues.

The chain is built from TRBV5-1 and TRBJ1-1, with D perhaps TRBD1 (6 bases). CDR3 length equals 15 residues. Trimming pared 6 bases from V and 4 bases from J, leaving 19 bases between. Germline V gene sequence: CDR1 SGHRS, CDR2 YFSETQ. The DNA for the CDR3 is TGCGCCAGCAAAACCATGACGGGAGGGGGCACTGAAGCTTTCTTT. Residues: CASKTMTGGGTEAFF.

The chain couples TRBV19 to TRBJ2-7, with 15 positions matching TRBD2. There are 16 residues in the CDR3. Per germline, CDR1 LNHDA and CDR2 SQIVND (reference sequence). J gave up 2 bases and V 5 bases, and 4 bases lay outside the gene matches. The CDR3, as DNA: TGTGCCAGTAGTTACGGGACTAGCGGGGGGCCCTACGAGCAGTACTTC. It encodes CASSYGTSGGPYEQYF.

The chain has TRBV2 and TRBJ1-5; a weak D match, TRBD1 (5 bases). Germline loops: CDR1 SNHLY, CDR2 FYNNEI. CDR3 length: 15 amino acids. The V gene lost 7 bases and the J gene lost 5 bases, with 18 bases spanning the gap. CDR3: CASTRERSSYQPQHF. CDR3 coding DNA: TGTGCCAGCACCAGGGAAAGGTCCTCGTATCAGCCCCAGCATTTT.

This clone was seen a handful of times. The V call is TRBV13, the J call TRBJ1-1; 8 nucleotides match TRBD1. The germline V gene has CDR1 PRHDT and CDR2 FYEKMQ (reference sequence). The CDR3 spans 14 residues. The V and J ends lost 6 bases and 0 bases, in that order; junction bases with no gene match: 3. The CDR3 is CASRSTGVNTEAFF. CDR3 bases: TGTGCCAGCAGATCGACAGGGGTGAACACTGAAGCTTTCTTT. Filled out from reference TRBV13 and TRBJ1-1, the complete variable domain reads AAGVIQSPRHLIKEKRETATLKCYPIPRHDTVYWYQQGPGQDPQFLISFYEKMQSDKGSIPDRFSAQQFSDYHSELNMSSLELGDSALYFCASRSTGVNTEAFFGQGTRLTVV.

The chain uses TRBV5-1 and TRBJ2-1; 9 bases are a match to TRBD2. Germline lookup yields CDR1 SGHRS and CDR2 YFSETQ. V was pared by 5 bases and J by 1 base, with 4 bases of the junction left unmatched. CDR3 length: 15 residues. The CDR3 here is CASRTSGFSYNEQFF. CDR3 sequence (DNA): TGCGCCAGCAGAACTAGCGGGTTTTCCTACAATGAGCAGTTCTTC.

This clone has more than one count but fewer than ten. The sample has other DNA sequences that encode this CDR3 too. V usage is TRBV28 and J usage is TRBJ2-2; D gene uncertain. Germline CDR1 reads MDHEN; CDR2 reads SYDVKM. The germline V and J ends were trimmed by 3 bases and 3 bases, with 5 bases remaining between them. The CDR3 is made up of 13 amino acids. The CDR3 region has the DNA TGTGCCAGCAGTTTGGAGTACACCGGGGAGCTGTTTTTT. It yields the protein CASSLEYTGELFF.

CDR3 protein: CASSQARGFSYEQYF. Here the CDR3 DNA reads TGCGCCAGCAGCCAAGCTAGGGGGTTCTCCTACGAGCAGTACTTC. This chain uses TRBV4-1 with TRBJ2-7; D is perhaps TRBD1 (6 bases). CDR1 MGHRA and CDR2 YSYEKL come from the germline V gene. The CDR3 runs 15 residues. Trimming pared 1 base from V and 0 bases from J, leaving 10 bases between.